Listed below are T cell receptor beta chains from one sample, sequenced in a study of shared clonotypes between healthy human individuals. Some clones are missing from TCRdb's copy, which holds only in-frame ones; the method was immunoSEQ multiplex PCR. The sample lists roughly 1 million clones; approximately 72% were seen once. The material sequenced was memory CD4+ T cells sorted from blood. The origin of the receptors is a man in his late teens or twenties in good health. CDR3s include the opening cysteine and the closing phenylalanine or tryptophan. D genes are given only for firm matches. Some rows have no size entry. The others give once, few or many, or a class for an expanded clone.

V: TRBV5-1; size: .; D: .; J: TRBJ2-7; DNA: TGCGCCAGCAGCCCGACCAGGGTTACCTACGAGCAGTACTTC; CDR3: CASSPTRVTYEQYF
V: TRBV9; size: .; D: .; J: TRBJ2-2; DNA: TGTGCCAGCAGCGTAGCATTTCAAGGGGGGGAGCTGTTTTTT; CDR3: CASSVAFQGGELFF
V: TRBV16; size: .; D: .; J: TRBJ1-1; DNA: TGTGCCAGCAGCCAATCGCGGGGGGGTAGTACTGAAGCTTTCTTT; CDR3: CASSQSRGGSTEAFF
V: TRBV5-1; size: .; D: .; J: TRBJ1-2; DNA: TGCGCCAGCAGCTTGTTGGGCAGGGGAGTGGCAAACTATGGCTACACCTTC; CDR3: CASSLLGRGVANYGYTF
V: TRBV5-6; size: .; D: TRBD1; J: TRBJ2-1; DNA: TGTGCCAGCAGCTTGGCGGGACAGAGTTACAATGAGCAGTTCTTC; CDR3: CASSLAGQSYNEQFF
V: TRBV30; size: .; D: .; J: TRBJ1-3; DNA: TGTGCCTGGGCCCGGGACTTTGGAAACACCATATATTTT; CDR3: CAWARDFGNTIYF
V: TRBV5-6; size: once; D: .; J: TRBJ1-2; DNA: TGTGCCAGCAGCTTATCACCCGGACAGCTCCCCTATGGCTACACCTTC; CDR3: CASSLSPGQLPYGYTF
V: TRBV27; size: .; D: .; J: TRBJ1-2; DNA: TGTGCCAGCAGTTTACAGGGGAAGTTAAGCTATGGCTACACCTTC; CDR3: CASSLQGKLSYGYTF
V: TRBV9; size: .; D: .; J: TRBJ2-2; DNA: TGTGCCAGCAGCGTTGGGAACACCGGGGAGCTGTTTTTT; CDR3: CASSVGNTGELFF
V: TRBV19; size: .; D: TRBD1; J: TRBJ1-2; DNA: TGTGCCAGTAGTACAAAGGACAGGGGGGCTAACTATGGCTACACCTTC; CDR3: CASSTKDRGANYGYTF
V: TRBV7-8; size: .; D: TRBD2; J: TRBJ2-4; DNA: TGTGCCAGCAGCACCTTGGGGGGGAACATTCAGTACTTC; CDR3: CASSTLGGNIQYF
V: TRBV30; size: .; D: TRBD2; J: TRBJ2-1; DNA: TGTGCAACGACTGGCGGGAGCACCAATGAGCAGTTCTTC; CDR3: CATTGGSTNEQFF
V: TRBV6-5; size: .; D: .; J: TRBJ2-7; DNA: TGTGCCAGCAGTTACCAGTCGGGGGCCTCCTACGAGCAGTACTTC; CDR3: CASSYQSGASYEQYF
V: TRBV5-1; size: .; D: TRBD1; J: TRBJ2-7; DNA: TGCGCCAGCAGCTTGTCCGGGACAGAAGACTACGAGCAGTACTTC; CDR3: CASSLSGTEDYEQYF
V: TRBV2; size: .; D: TRBD2; J: TRBJ2-3; DNA: TGTGCCAGCAGCGTGACTAGCGGGAGGGCCGGTCCGTATTTT; CDR3: CASSVTSGRAGPYF
V: TRBV7-6; size: once; D: TRBD2; J: TRBJ2-7; DNA: TGTGCCAGCAGCTTAGCTTGGGAGCGGGAGCTTTGCGAGCAGTACTTC; CDR3: CASSLAWERELCEQYF
V: TRBV19; size: .; D: TRBD2; J: TRBJ2-5; DNA: TGTGCCAGTAGTAGCTCCGGGGGGCAAGAGACCCAGTACTTC; CDR3: CASSSSGGQETQYF
V: TRBV29-1; size: once; D: .; J: TRBJ2-2; DNA: TGCAGCGTCGGGGGCACCGGGGAGCTGTTTTTT; CDR3: CSVGGTGELFF
V: TRBV18; size: .; D: .; J: TRBJ1-2; DNA: TGTGCCAGCTCACCGGGGCGAGACTATGGCTACACCTTC; CDR3: CASSPGRDYGYTF
V: TRBV6-5; size: .; D: TRBD1; J: TRBJ2-7; DNA: TGTGCCAGCAGTTACTCTAGCGTAGCAGGGGGCTACGAGCAGTACTTC; CDR3: CASSYSSVAGGYEQYF
V: TRBV7-9; size: .; D: .; J: TRBJ2-5; DNA: TGTGCCAGCAGCGGGGGTAGAATAGAGACCCAGTACTTC; CDR3: CASSGGRIETQYF
V: TRBV14; size: .; D: .; J: TRBJ1-2; DNA: TGTGCCAGCAGCCAAGATACGGCAGGGCGATCCTATGGCTACACCTTC; CDR3: CASSQDTAGRSYGYTF
V: TRBV5-1; size: .; D: TRBD1; J: TRBJ2-4; DNA: TGCGCCAGCAGCTTGGCGACAGGGGATGGGCACATTCAGTACTTC; CDR3: CASSLATGDGHIQYF
V: TRBV29-1; size: .; D: .; J: TRBJ2-1; DNA: TGCAGCGTTGAAGGGGGAAGCTACAATGAGCAGTTCTTC; CDR3: CSVEGGSYNEQFF
V: TRBV14; size: .; D: .; J: TRBJ2-1; DNA: TGTGCCAGCAGCGACCGGGACCCATCCTACAATGAGCAGTTCTTC; CDR3: CASSDRDPSYNEQFF
V: TRBV30; size: .; D: .; J: TRBJ2-3; DNA: TGTGCCTGGAGGGACAGCGGGAACACAGATACGCAGTATTTT; CDR3: CAWRDSGNTDTQYF
V: TRBV2; size: .; D: TRBD1; J: TRBJ1-1; DNA: TGTGCCAGCAGGGAACAGGGGGCATGGGACACTGAAGCTTTCTTT; CDR3: CASREQGAWDTEAFF
V: TRBV10-1; size: once; D: .; J: TRBJ2-3; DNA: TGCGCCAGCCAGCGAGAGTCCGGAAAAGGTGTTAGTATGCAGTATTTT; CDR3: CASQRESGKGVSMQYF
V: TRBV7-3; size: few; D: TRBD1; J: TRBJ1-2; DNA: TGTGCCAGCAGCGCAGGGACAGGATATGGCTACACCTTC; CDR3: CASSAGTGYGYTF
V: TRBV5-6; size: .; D: .; J: TRBJ1-3; DNA: TGTGCCAGCGGTAGGGGGGGAGACACCATATATTTT; CDR3: CASGRGGDTIYF
V: TRBV2; size: .; D: TRBD1; J: TRBJ1-4; DNA: TGTGCCAGCAGGGGAAAGGACAGGGTGGTGGAAAAACTGTTTTTT; CDR3: CASRGKDRVVEKLFF
V: TRBV15; size: .; D: .; J: TRBJ2-7; DNA: TGTGCCACCAGCAGAGATTTACTCCAGAGTTACGAGCAGTACTTC; CDR3: CATSRDLLQSYEQYF
V: TRBV7-3; size: .; D: .; J: TRBJ1-1; DNA: TGTGCCAGCAGCCCACAGGCGGGTGGTGGCACTGAAGCTTTCTTT; CDR3: CASSPQAGGGTEAFF
V: TRBV2; size: .; D: .; J: TRBJ1-4; DNA: TGTGCCAGCAGTGAAGCAGGACAGAACAATGAAAAACTGTTTTTT; CDR3: CASSEAGQNNEKLFF
V: TRBV5-8; size: .; D: TRBD1; J: TRBJ1-2; DNA: TGTGCCAGCAGCAAATCCGGGACAGGGATCTATGGCTACACCTTC; CDR3: CASSKSGTGIYGYTF
V: TRBV30; size: .; D: .; J: TRBJ2-3; DNA: TGTGCCTGGAGTAAGGGTCAGGCGAGCACAGATACGCAGTATTTT; CDR3: CAWSKGQASTDTQYF
V: TRBV5-6; size: .; D: TRBD2; J: TRBJ2-5; DNA: TGTGCCAGCAGCTGGGGGACTAGCGGGAGCCAAGAGACCCAGTACTTC; CDR3: CASSWGTSGSQETQYF
V: TRBV28; size: .; D: .; J: TRBJ1-5; DNA: TGTGCCAGCAGTGGAGTTGACAGGACTAGCAATCAGCCCCAGCATTTT; CDR3: CASSGVDRTSNQPQHF
V: TRBV19; size: .; D: .; J: TRBJ1-5; DNA: TGTGCCAGTAGGGTGACAGTTAATAGCAATCAGCCCCAGCATTTT; CDR3: CASRVTVNSNQPQHF
V: TRBV5-4; size: .; D: .; J: TRBJ1-6; DNA: TGTGCCAGCAGCCTACGACAGGTTAGGAGCTCCTATAATTCACCCCTCCACTTT; CDR3: CASSLRQVRSSYNSPLHF